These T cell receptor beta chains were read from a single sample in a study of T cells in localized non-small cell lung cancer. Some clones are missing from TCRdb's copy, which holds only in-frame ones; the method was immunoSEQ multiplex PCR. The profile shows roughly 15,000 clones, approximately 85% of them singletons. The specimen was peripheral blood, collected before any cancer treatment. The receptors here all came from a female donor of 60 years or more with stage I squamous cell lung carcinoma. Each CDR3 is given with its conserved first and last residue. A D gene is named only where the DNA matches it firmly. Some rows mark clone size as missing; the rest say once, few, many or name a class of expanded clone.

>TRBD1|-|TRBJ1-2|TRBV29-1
CSTYRGNYGYTF
TGCAGCACTTACAGGGGAAACTATGGCTACACCTTC
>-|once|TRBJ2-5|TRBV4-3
CASSQDSGYQETQYF
TGCGCCAGCAGCCAGGATTCAGGGTACCAAGAGACCCAGTACTTC
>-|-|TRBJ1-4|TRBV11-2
CASSLVGGSSTNEKLFF
TGTGCCAGCAGCCTAGTAGGAGGCAGCTCAACTAATGAAAAACTGTTTTTT
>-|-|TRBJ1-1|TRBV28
CASSLSNLPGPKEEAFF
TGTGCCAGCAGTTTATCCAACCTACCGGGACCCAAGGAAGAAGCTTTCTTT
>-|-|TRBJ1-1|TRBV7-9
CASSLEGILNTEAFF
TGTGCCAGCAGCTTAGAAGGGATCCTGAACACTGAAGCTTTCTTT
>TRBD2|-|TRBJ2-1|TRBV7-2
CASSLSSLAGGTNEQFF
TGTGCCAGCAGCTTATCATCACTAGCGGGAGGAACTAATGAGCAGTTCTTC
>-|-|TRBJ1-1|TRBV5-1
CASSLVYWGRTNTEAFF
TGCGCCAGCAGCTTGGTTTACTGGGGAAGGACGAACACTGAAGCTTTCTTT
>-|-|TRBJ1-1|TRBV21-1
CASSKSRTGNTEAFF
TGTGCCAGCAGCAAGAGCCGAACAGGGAACACTGAAGCTTTCTTT
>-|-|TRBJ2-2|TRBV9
CASSVAAPFAGNTGELFF
TGTGCCAGCAGCGTAGCCGCCCCCTTCGCAGGGAACACCGGGGAGCTGTTTTTT
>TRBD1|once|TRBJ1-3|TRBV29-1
CSVADRGWENTIYF
TGCAGCGTAGCGGACAGGGGTTGGGAAAACACCATATATTTT
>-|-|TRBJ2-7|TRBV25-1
CASSDPRVYEQYF
TGTGCCAGCAGTGATCCACGGGTTTACGAGCAGTACTTC
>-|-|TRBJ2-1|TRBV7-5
CASSRQGNEQFF
TGTGCCAGCAGCAGACAGGGCAATGAGCAGTTCTTC
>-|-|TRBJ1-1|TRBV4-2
CASSQDGVSEAFF
TGTGCCAGCAGCCAAGATGGGGTAAGTGAAGCTTTCTTT
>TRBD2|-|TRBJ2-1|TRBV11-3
CASSQGLAGYNEQFF
TGTGCCAGCAGCCAGGGACTAGCGGGATACAATGAGCAGTTCTTC
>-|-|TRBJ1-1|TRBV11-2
CASSLSGALDTSEAFF
TGTGCCAGCAGCTTAAGCGGGGCACTCGACACTAGTGAAGCTTTCTTT
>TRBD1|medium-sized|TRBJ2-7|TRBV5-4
CASSLGDRGQEQYF
TGTGCCAGCAGCCTTGGGGACAGGGGGCAAGAGCAGTACTTC
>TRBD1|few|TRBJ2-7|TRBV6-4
CASSYSTGQGDEQYF
TGTGCCAGCAGTTACTCGACAGGGCAAGGAGACGAGCAGTACTTC
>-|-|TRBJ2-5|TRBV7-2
CASRTSLGGGETQYF
TGTGCCAGCAGAACGAGTCTCGGGGGAGGCGAGACCCAGTACTTC